This is a list of T cell receptor beta chains from one sample in a study of human T cells and chemical hapten exposure. Each CDR3 protein is one row after TCRdb ran MiXCR on the 5' RACE reads. The sample carries roughly 110,000 distinct CDR3 sequences, roughly a fifth recorded once. These receptors were obtained from a human donor in good health. The CDR3 runs from the conserved cysteine through the conserved F or W. D genes are given only for firm matches. The size of a clone is reported for some rows only, either as once, few or many, or as a class for expanded clones.

- TRBJ1-4 TRBD1 TRBV12-3/TRBV12-4 CASSLAGGRSNEKLFF TGTGCCAGCAGTTTAGCAGGGGGCAGATCTAATGAAAAACTGTTTTTT
- TRBJ2-3 TRBD1 TRBV7-6 CASSSTDRGDDTQYF TGTGCCAGCAGCTCCACCGACAGGGGAGACGATACGCAGTATTTT
- TRBJ2-2 TRBD1 TRBV7-3 CASMNGQGGTGELFF TGTGCCAGCATGAACGGACAGGGGGGGACCGGGGAGCTGTTTTTT
few TRBJ2-7 - TRBV4-1 CASSQSDTYEQYF TGCGCCAGCAGCCAATCTGACACCTACGAGCAGTACTTC
- TRBJ1-2 - TRBV27 CASSFEAGVTYGYTF TGTGCCAGCAGTTTTGAGGCAGGGGTTACCTATGGCTACACCTTC
few TRBJ2-4 - TRBV28 CASSLFGLLAKNIQYF TGTGCCAGCAGTTTATTCGGACTCCTCGCCAAAAACATTCAGTACTTC
- TRBJ2-7 TRBD1 TRBV10-1 CASSPTGAPGEQYF TGCGCCAGCAGCCCCACAGGGGCGCCAGGGGAGCAGTACTTC
- TRBJ1-6 - TRBV7-9 CASRSGGHNSPLHF TGTGCCAGCAGGTCTGGGGGTCATAATTCACCCCTCCACTTT
few TRBJ2-5 TRBD2 TRBV12-3/TRBV12-4 CASRGTSGQETQYF TGTGCCAGCAGGGGGACTAGCGGGCAAGAGACCCAGTACTTC
- TRBJ1-1 - TRBV29-1 CSVEPQGRAEAFF TGCAGCGTTGAACCCCAGGGACGGGCAGAAGCTTTCTTT
- TRBJ2-1 TRBD2 TRBV24-1 CATRGTSGTNEQFF TGTGCCACCAGAGGGACTAGCGGGACCAATGAGCAGTTCTTC
- TRBJ2-3 - TRBV2 CASMVPPLDTQYF TGTGCCAGCATGGTCCCCCCCCTGGATACGCAGTATTTT
few TRBJ2-5 - TRBV5-6 CASSLRRGANGGTQYF TGTGCCAGCAGCTTAAGGCGGGGCGCGAATGGGGGGACCCAGTACTTC
few TRBJ2-1 - TRBV27 CASSLPQQGYSYNEQFF TGTGCCAGCAGTTTACCCCAACAGGGCTACTCCTACAATGAGCAGTTCTTC
- TRBJ1-6 - TRBV20-1 CSAVTDPEGSPLHF TGCAGTGCTGTGACGGACCCGGAGGGTTCACCCCTCCACTTT
few TRBJ2-7 - TRBV20-1 CSARSLKVRGSYEQYF TGCAGTGCTAGATCCCTAAAGGTCCGGGGGTCCTACGAGCAGTACTTC
few TRBJ2-1 - TRBV29-1 CSVGQILREQFF TGCAGCGTTGGGCAGATCTTGAGAGAGCAGTTCTTC
- TRBJ2-3 TRBD2 TRBV7-3 CASSRPTSGRASDTQYF TGTGCCAGCAGCCGACCTACTAGCGGGAGGGCCTCAGATACGCAGTATTTT
- TRBJ2-1 - TRBV7-3 CASSLTTLNRNEQFF TGTGCCAGCAGCTTAACGACCCTAAACAGGAATGAGCAGTTCTTC
- TRBJ2-7 - TRBV5-1 CASSLSIVSYEQYF TGCGCCAGCAGCTTGTCGATCGTCTCCTACGAGCAGTACTTC
- TRBJ2-3 - TRBV20-1 CSANRDGTDTQYF TGCAGTGCAAACAGGGATGGTACAGATACGCAGTATTTT
few TRBJ2-1 TRBD1 TRBV4-1 CASMPDRDPYNEQFF TGCGCCAGCATGCCCGACAGGGACCCCTACAATGAGCAGTTCTTC
many TRBJ1-6 TRBD1 TRBV5-4 CASSPGQGANSPLHF TGTGCCAGCAGCCCGGGACAGGGGGCAAATTCACCCCTCCACTTT
many TRBJ1-2 - TRBV7-2 CASSLAVGYGYTF TGTGCCAGCAGCTTAGCTGTGGGCTATGGCTACACCTTC
few TRBJ2-7 - TRBV6-5 CASSSTTGPYEQYF TGTGCCAGCAGTTCCACGACAGGACCCTACGAGCAGTACTTC
- TRBJ1-2 - TRBV12-3/TRBV12-4 CASSSGARGYTF TGTGCCAGCAGTTCGGGGGCGCGGGGCTACACCTTC
- TRBJ1-3 - TRBV28 CASSTIGSGNTIYF TGTGCCAGCAGTACCATAGGCTCTGGAAACACCATATATTTT
- TRBJ2-7 - TRBV28 CASSSNYEQYF TGTGCCAGCAGTTCCAACTACGAGCAGTACTTC
few TRBJ1-2 - TRBV5-6 CASSLKRRGYTF TGTGCCAGCAGCTTGAAAAGGCGGGGCTACACCTTC
- TRBJ1-2 - TRBV4-2 CASSQVPGARDGYTF TGTGCCAGCAGCCAAGTCCCGGGGGCAAGGGATGGCTACACCTTC
few TRBJ1-1 - TRBV21-1 CASSKETSMEGSTHQAFF TGTGCCAGCAGCAAAGAGACATCAATGGAGGGGTCGACGCACCAAGCTTTCTTT
- TRBJ1-4 TRBD1 TRBV14 CASSHLWTGSHSKEKLFF TGTGCCAGCAGCCACCTGTGGACAGGAAGCCATTCTAAGGAAAAACTGTTTTTT
few TRBJ2-3 - TRBV11-2 CASSLDLTLGDTQYF TGTGCCAGCAGCTTAGATCTGACTTTAGGAGATACGCAGTATTTT
many TRBJ1-3 TRBD1 TRBV6-5 CASSWTGRGYSGNTIYF TGTGCCAGCAGTTGGACAGGGAGGGGATACTCTGGAAACACCATATATTTT
few TRBJ1-1 - TRBV29-1 CSVGQYITEAFF TGCAGCGTCGGACAGTACATCACTGAAGCTTTCTTT
few TRBJ1-1 - TRBV4-1 CASSSRDRTEAFF TGCGCCAGCAGTAGTCGGGATAGAACTGAAGCTTTCTTT
few TRBJ2-1 TRBD1 TRBV29-1 CSVKDRGHWNEQFF TGCAGCGTAAAGGACAGGGGGCATTGGAATGAGCAGTTCTTC
few TRBJ2-7 - TRBV27 CASSLSTVRMTLYEQYF TGTGCCAGCAGTTTATCGACGGTTCGGATGACCCTGTACGAGCAGTACTTC
- TRBJ2-1 TRBD1 TRBV7-9 CASSSRKYGSRQGSYNEQFF TGTGCCAGCAGCTCCCGAAAATATGGATCGCGACAGGGCTCCTACAATGAGCAGTTCTTC
- TRBJ1-5 - TRBV27 CASSFRLGNQPQHF TGTGCCAGCAGTTTCCGCCTGGGAAATCAGCCCCAGCATTTT
- TRBJ2-1 - TRBV27 CASSLSFRGLANNEQFF TGTGCCAGCAGTTTATCTTTCCGCGGGCTAGCGAACAATGAGCAGTTCTTC
few TRBJ1-1 - TRBV29-1 CSVEGAGTEAFF TGCAGCGTTGAGGGGGCCGGCACTGAAGCTTTCTTT
few TRBJ2-5 - TRBV2 CASKSQETQYF TGTGCCAGCAAGTCCCAAGAGACCCAGTACTTC
- TRBJ1-1 - TRBV28 CASSLENPAEAFF TGTGCCAGCAGTTTAGAGAATCCGGCTGAAGCTTTCTTT
- TRBJ2-3 - TRBV6-6 CASSYGVSLDTQYF TGTGCCAGCAGTTACGGGGTCTCCCTGGATACGCAGTATTTT
- TRBJ2-1 TRBD2 TRBV5-6 CASSGALPPGTSGVSSYNEQFF TGTGCCAGCAGCGGAGCTCTACCCCCCGGGACTAGCGGGGTGAGCTCCTACAATGAGCAGTTCTTC
few TRBJ1-2 TRBD1 TRBV30 CAWIPGQGASGYTF TGTGCCTGGATCCCGGGACAGGGGGCTAGTGGCTACACCTTC